The subject of this entry is one T cell receptor beta chain. Its specificity is unknown. The CDR3 contains 14 residues. In germline, CDR1 is SQVTM, CDR2 ANQGSEA. Trimming removed 6 bases from V and 0 bases from J, with 12 bases in between. This PCR relied on a set of 60 Vbeta primers and 13 Jbeta primers. Assay used: immunoSEQ multiplex PCR; TCRdb lists only in-frame clones, some missing. The data contain roughly 180,000 clones, around 72% of them singletons. This specimen belongs to a study of cytomegalovirus exposure and HLA in healthy donors. Study-level results: A highly shared variant cluster was judged a likely technical artifact.

The sequenced material came from PBMCs. This clonotype was sampled from a female donor in good health and CMV-seronegative. The chain joins TRBV29-1 to TRBJ1-3, with D tentatively TRBD1 (6 bases). This chain's CDR3 is CSVGGRNSGNTIYF. Written as DNA, the CDR3 is TGCAGCGTAGGGGGACGGAACTCTGGAAACACCATATATTTT.